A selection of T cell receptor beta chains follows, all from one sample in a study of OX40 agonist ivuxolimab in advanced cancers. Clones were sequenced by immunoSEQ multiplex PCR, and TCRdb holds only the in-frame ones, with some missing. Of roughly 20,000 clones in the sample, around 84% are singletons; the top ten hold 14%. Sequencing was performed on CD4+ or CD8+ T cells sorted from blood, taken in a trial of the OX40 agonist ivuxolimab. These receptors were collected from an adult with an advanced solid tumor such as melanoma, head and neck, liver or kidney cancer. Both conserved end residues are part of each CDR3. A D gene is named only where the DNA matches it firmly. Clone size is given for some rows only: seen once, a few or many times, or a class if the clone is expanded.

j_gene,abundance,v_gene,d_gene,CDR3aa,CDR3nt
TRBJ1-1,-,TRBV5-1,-,CASSKDSGHTEALF,TGCGCCAGCAGCAAGGACAGCGGACACACTGAAGCTCTCTTT
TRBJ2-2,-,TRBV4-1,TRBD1,CASSQDNAQGAGELFF,TGCGCCAGCAGCCAAGATAACGCGCAGGGGGCCGGGGAGCTGTTTTTT
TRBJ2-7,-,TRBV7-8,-,CASSLGAGSEIYSYEQYF,TGTGCCAGCAGCTTGGGGGCGGGAAGTGAAATTTACTCCTACGAGCAGTACTTC
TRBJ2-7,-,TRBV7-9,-,CASTGKDGTYEQYF,TGTGCCAGCACCGGGAAGGACGGCACCTACGAGCAGTACTTC
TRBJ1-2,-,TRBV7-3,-,CASSLSGAGFIQSGYTF,TGTGCCAGCAGCTTATCAGGGGCAGGGTTTATTCAGAGTGGCTACACCTTC
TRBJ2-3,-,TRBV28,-,CASAPFMTDTQYF,TGTGCCAGCGCACCATTTATGACGGATACGCAGTATTTT
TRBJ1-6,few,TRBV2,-,CASSDRGRNSPLHF,TGTGCCAGCAGTGATAGGGGGAGGAATTCACCCCTCCACTTT
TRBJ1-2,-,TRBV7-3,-,CASSLDYYGYTF,TGTGCCAGCAGCCTAGACTACTATGGCTACACCTTC
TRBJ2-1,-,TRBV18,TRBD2,CASSPRTDGTSIHEQFF,TGTGCCAGCTCACCACGGACAGACGGGACTAGCATCCATGAGCAGTTCTTC
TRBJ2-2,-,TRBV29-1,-,CSVEAGATGELFF,TGCAGCGTTGAGGCAGGGGCGACCGGGGAGCTGTTTTTT
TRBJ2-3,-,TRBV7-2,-,CASSLGGGFTDTQYF,TGTGCCAGCAGCTTGGGAGGGGGATTCACAGATACGCAGTATTTT
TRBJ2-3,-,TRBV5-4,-,CASSLHLGREDTQYF,TGTGCCAGCAGCTTGCACTTGGGCAGGGAGGATACGCAGTATTTT
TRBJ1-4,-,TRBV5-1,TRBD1,CASSLGAGGEKLFF,TGCGCCAGCAGCTTGGGGGCAGGGGGGGAAAAACTGTTTTTT
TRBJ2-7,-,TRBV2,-,CASTNPGSGSYEQYF,TGTGCCAGCACCAACCCCGGCTCTGGGTCCTACGAGCAGTACTTC
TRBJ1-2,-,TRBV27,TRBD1,CASSPQLPGQSFYGYTF,TGTGCCAGCAGTCCTCAACTCCCGGGACAGAGTTTCTATGGCTACACCTTC
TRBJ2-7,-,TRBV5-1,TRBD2,CASSLVGLAGGQDEQYF,TGCGCCAGCAGCTTGGTGGGACTAGCGGGGGGGCAAGACGAGCAGTACTTC
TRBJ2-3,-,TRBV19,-,CASSRASRRTTDTQYF,TGTGCCAGTTCGAGGGCGTCACGGCGGACCACAGATACGCAGTATTTT
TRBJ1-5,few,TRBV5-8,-,CASSLVGLKPQHF,TGTGCCAGCAGCTTGGTAGGGTTAAAGCCCCAGCATTTT
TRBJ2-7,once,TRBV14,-,CASSQVGGALYEQYF,TGTGCCAGCAGCCAAGTCGGGGGAGCCCTCTACGAGCAGTACTTC
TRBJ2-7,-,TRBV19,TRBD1,CASSPDRALPYEQYF,TGTGCCAGTAGTCCCGACAGGGCCCTACCCTACGAGCAGTACTTC
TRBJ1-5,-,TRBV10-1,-,CASSEVDHSNQPQHF,TGCGCCAGCAGTGAGGTGGATCATAGCAATCAGCCCCAGCATTTT
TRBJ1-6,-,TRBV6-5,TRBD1,CAIQGTENSPLHF,TGTGCCATACAGGGGACGGAGAATTCACCCCTCCACTTT
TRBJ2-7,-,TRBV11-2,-,CASSLSGGTRYEQYF,TGTGCCAGCAGCTTGTCAGGGGGGACCCGCTACGAGCAGTACTTC
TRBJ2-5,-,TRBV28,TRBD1,CASSLMGRTGQETQYF,TGTGCCAGCAGTTTAATGGGGCGGACAGGACAAGAGACCCAGTACTTC
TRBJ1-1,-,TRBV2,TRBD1,CASRVRPGQGYTEAFF,TGTGCCAGCAGAGTAAGGCCGGGACAGGGATACACTGAAGCTTTCTTT
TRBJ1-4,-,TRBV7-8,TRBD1,CASSPQRGPSEKLFF,TGTGCCAGCAGCCCCCAGAGGGGGCCCAGTGAAAAACTGTTTTTT
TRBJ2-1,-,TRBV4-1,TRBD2,CASSPDPNVGSGGHSYNEQFF,TGCGCCAGCAGCCCAGACCCGAATGTAGGCAGCGGGGGGCACTCCTACAATGAGCAGTTCTTC
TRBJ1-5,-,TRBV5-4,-,CASSSGYYQPQHF,TGTGCCAGCAGCTCCGGATACTATCAGCCCCAGCATTTT
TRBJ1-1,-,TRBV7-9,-,CASSSGPTNTEAFF,TGTGCCAGCAGCTCGGGACCGACGAACACTGAAGCTTTCTTT
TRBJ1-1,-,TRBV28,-,CASSLVMNTEAFF,TGTGCCAGCAGTTTGGTGATGAACACTGAAGCTTTCTTT
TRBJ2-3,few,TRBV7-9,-,CASSLASGWDTQYF,TGTGCCAGCAGCTTAGCCTCAGGGTGGGATACGCAGTATTTT
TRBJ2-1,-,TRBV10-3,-,CAISDRMIGNEQFF,TGTGCCATCAGTGACAGGATGATTGGCAATGAGCAGTTCTTC
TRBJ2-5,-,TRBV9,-,CASSVAPGGLLKTQYF,TGTGCCAGCAGCGTAGCACCCGGGGGCCTGCTGAAGACCCAGTACTTC
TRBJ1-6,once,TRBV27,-,CASSWGAVGPLHF,TGTGCCAGCAGTTGGGGCGCGGTGGGACCCCTCCACTTT
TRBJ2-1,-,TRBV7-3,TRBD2,CASSLKRGFVDEQFF,TGTGCCAGCAGCTTAAAGCGGGGCTTTGTCGATGAGCAGTTCTTC
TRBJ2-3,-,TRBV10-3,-,CATSPLSTDTQYF,TGTGCCACCAGTCCACTCAGCACAGATACGCAGTATTTT
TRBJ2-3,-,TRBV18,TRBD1,CASSLTDRLSPDTQYF,TGTGCCAGCTCACTGACGGACAGGCTGAGCCCAGATACGCAGTATTTT
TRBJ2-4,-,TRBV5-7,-,CASSLLGPRGKNIQYF,TGTGCCAGCAGCTTGTTGGGCCCTAGGGGCAAAAACATTCAGTACTTC
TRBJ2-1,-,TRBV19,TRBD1,CASSIEGQGHNEQFF,TGTGCCAGTAGTATCGAAGGACAGGGGCACAATGAGCAGTTCTTC